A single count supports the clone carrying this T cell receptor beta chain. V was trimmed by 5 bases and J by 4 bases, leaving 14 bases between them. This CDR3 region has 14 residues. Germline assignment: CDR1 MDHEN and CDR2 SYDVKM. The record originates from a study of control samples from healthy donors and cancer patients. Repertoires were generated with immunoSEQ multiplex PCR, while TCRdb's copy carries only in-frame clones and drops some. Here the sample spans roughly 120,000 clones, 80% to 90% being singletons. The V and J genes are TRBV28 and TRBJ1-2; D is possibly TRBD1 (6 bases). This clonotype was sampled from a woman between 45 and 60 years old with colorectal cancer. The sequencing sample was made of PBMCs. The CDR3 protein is CASSPGGAVYGYTF. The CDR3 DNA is TGTGCCAGCAGTCCGGGGGGGGCGGTCTATGGCTACACCTTC.